The 20 T cell receptor beta chains presented below share a single source sample, sequenced in a study of blood T cell repertoires in COVID-19. The repertoire was sequenced with immunoSEQ multiplex PCR; TCRdb's copy has only in-frame clones and lacks some. The data contain about 180,000 clones, 70% to 90% of them singletons. Sequences were obtained from peripheral blood. Every receptor here comes from a man in his 60s with acute or convalescent COVID-19.

The chain couples TRBV3-1 (or the pseudogene TRBV3-2) to TRBJ2-1, with a weak D call TRBD1 (6 bases). The ends were cut back, 7 bases at V and 0 bases at J, with 16 bases in the middle. The germline V gene encodes CDR1 LGHDT and CDR2 YNNKEL (reference sequence). CDR3 length: 16 amino acids. As DNA, the CDR3 is TGTGCCAGCACCCAGACAGGTCTTATCTCCTACAATGAGCAGTTCTTC. It translates to CASTQTGLISYNEQFF.

This rearrangement joins TRBV19 to TRBJ2-3; maybe TRBD1 (7 bases). V was shortened by 8 bases and J by 4 bases, with 19 bases between the two germline ends. This CDR3 has 15 residues. Per the germline V gene, CDR1 is LNHDA and CDR2 is SQIVND (reference sequence). The CDR3 DNA reads TGTGCCAGTGAGAAGGAGGGGGCGAAGTCAGATACGCAGTATTTT. It is translated as CASEKEGAKSDTQYF.

Only a few counts were recorded for this clone. Different DNA sequences within this sample yield the same CDR3. This chain connects TRBV19 to TRBJ2-3; D may be TRBD2 (6 bases). Germline V gives CDR1 LNHDA, CDR2 SQIVND (reference sequence). V lost 11 bases and J lost 0, with 12 bases in between. The CDR3 has 13 amino acids. This chain's CDR3 is CASKSGSTDTQYF. DNA of the CDR3: TGTGCCTCAAAGAGCGGGAGCACAGATACGCAGTATTTT.

J is TRBJ2-7 and V is TRBV2; 13 bases are a match to TRBD2. The trim removed 5 bases at V and 2 bases at J, leaving 3 bases unmatched. CDR1 is SNHLY and CDR2 is FYNNEI in the germline V gene. This CDR3 has 15 amino acids. DNA of the CDR3: TGTGCCAGCAGTCGACTAGCGGGAGGCCCCTACGAGCAGTACTTC. Its protein product is CASSRLAGGPYEQYF.

This chain joins TRBV2 and TRBJ1-5; TRBD1 matches at 9 bases. Trimming removed 6 bases from V and 6 bases from J; junction bases left unmatched: 9. CDR1 is SNHLY and CDR2 is FYNNEI in the germline V gene. The CDR3 is 15 residues long. CDR3 nucleotides: TGTGCCAGCAGGGAGGGACAGGGAATAAGTCAGCCCCAGCATTTT. It specifies CASREGQGISQPQHF.

V is TRBV11-3 and J is TRBJ2-3; D uncertain. V lost 0 bases, J lost 1 base, and 8 bases lay in between. The CDR3 extends over 15 amino acids. Germline V CDR1 and CDR2: SGHNT, YENEEA. CDR3 in DNA: TGTGCCAGCAGCTTAGATGGTGGAGGCACAGATACGCAGTATTTT. It encodes CASSLDGGGTDTQYF. The full variable domain, its missing parts supplied by reference TRBV11-3 and TRBJ2-3, is EAGVVQSPRYKIIEKKQPVAFWCNPISGHNTLYWYLQNLGQGPELLIRYENEEAVDDSQLPKDRFSAERLKGVDSTLKIQPAELGDSAVYLCASSLDGGGTDTQYFGPGTRLTVL.

This clone was seen only once. The chain's CDR3 is CASSPALGGTEAFF. The CDR3 nucleotides read TGTGCCAGCAGCCCGGCCCTTGGGGGGACTGAAGCTTTCTTT. J is TRBJ1-1 and V is TRBV7-9, with D perhaps matching TRBD1 (5 bases). This CDR3 region has 14 residues. Trimming pared 5 bases from V and 5 bases from J, leaving 15 bases between. CDR1 SEHNR and CDR2 FQNEAQ come from the germline V gene (reference sequence). The full variable domain, its missing parts supplied by reference TRBV7-9 and TRBJ1-1, is DTGVSQNPRHKITKRGQNVTFRCDPISEHNRLYWYRQTLGQGPEFLTYFQNEAQLEKSRLLSDRFSAERPKGSFSTLEIQRTEQGDSAMYLCASSPALGGTEAFFGQGTRLTVV.

The V gene is TRBV7-3, the J gene TRBJ2-1; a weak D match, TRBD1 (8 bases). Germline CDR1 reads SGHTA; CDR2 reads FQGTGA. The CDR3 sequence is 15 residues long. Between the trimmed V and J ends, which lost 2 bases and 4 bases, there was a span of 12 bases. The DNA of the CDR3 is TGTGCCAGCAGCTTAGGGGGGGACAGGTACAATGAGCAGTTCTTC. Protein: CASSLGGDRYNEQFF.

The gene calls are TRBV3-1 (or the pseudogene TRBV3-2) and TRBJ2-3; 11 bases fit TRBD2. The junction had 6 bases not matched to a gene; V was cut back by 4 bases and J by 6 bases. CDR1 LGHDT and CDR2 YNNKEL come from the germline V gene (reference sequence). The CDR3 contains 15 residues. CDR3 coding DNA: TGTGCCAGCAGCCCTACTAGCGGGAGAAGGGATACGCAGTATTTT. This codes for CASSPTSGRRDTQYF.

This chain links TRBV5-5 with TRBJ2-1; tentatively, D is TRBD1 (6 bases). V gave up 5 bases and J gave up 7 bases, with 13 bases separating them. The CDR3 sequence is 13 residues long. CDR1 is SGHKS and CDR2 is YYEKEE in the germline V gene (reference sequence). CDR3 nucleotide sequence: TGTGCCAGCAGGGTACAGGGTGGAAATGAGCAGTTCTTC. It specifies CASRVQGGNEQFF.

J is TRBJ2-7 and V is TRBV5-1, with D possibly being TRBD2 (5 bases). CDR1 and CDR2 (germline): SGHRS, YFSETQ. The CDR3 runs to 15 residues. V was pared by 3 bases and J by 0 bases, with 13 bases between. The CDR3 loop is CASSSFPGSSYEQYF. In DNA form, the CDR3 reads TGCGCCAGCAGCTCCTTCCCGGGAAGCTCCTACGAGCAGTACTTC.

This chain connects TRBV2 to TRBJ1-2; no clear D gene. Trimming took off 6 bases at V and 3 bases at J, with 11 bases between the two ends. The CDR3 is made up of 13 amino acids. Germline loops: CDR1 SNHLY, CDR2 FYNNEI. This chain's CDR3 is CASSESQDYGYTF. For the CDR3, the DNA is TGTGCCAGCAGCGAATCCCAGGACTATGGCTACACCTTC.

The gene calls are TRBV6-5 and TRBJ1-2; 11 nucleotides agree with TRBD1. Germline assignment: CDR1 MNHEY and CDR2 SVGAGI. The V gene end was trimmed by 6 bases and the J gene end by 5 bases; junction bases not matched to a gene: 2. The CDR3 is 13 residues long. CDR3 coding DNA: TGTGCCAGCAGCGGGGACAGGGGGTATGGCTACACCTTC. It codes for CASSGDRGYGYTF.

V is TRBV19 and J is TRBJ2-1; D might be TRBD2 (6 bases). CDR1 is LNHDA and CDR2 is SQIVND in the germline V gene (reference sequence). This CDR3 has 15 residues. V lost 5 bases and J 9 bases, leaving 20 bases between the germline ends. CDR3 region: CASSAGNRLSGEQFF. The CDR3 DNA sequence: TGTGCCAGTAGTGCGGGGAACCGGCTTAGCGGTGAGCAGTTCTTC.

V gene TRBV4-1 combines with J gene TRBJ1-3; D gene ambiguous. CDR3 length: 15 residues. Germline CDR1 and CDR2: MGHRA and YSYEKL. The germline V and J ends were trimmed by 1 base and 9 bases, with 16 bases remaining between them. The CDR3 DNA reads TGCGCCAGCAGCCAAGCCCCGGAGTGGTGGAGCACCATATATTTT. It is translated as CASSQAPEWWSTIYF.

This chain links TRBV28 with TRBJ2-7; 11 nucleotides match TRBD2. The junction had 6 bases not matched to a gene; V was cut back by 4 bases and J by 7 bases. Germline CDR1 and CDR2: MDHEN and SYDVKM. This CDR3 region has 14 residues. The CDR3: CASSSGLAVLEQYF. The CDR3 DNA reads as TGTGCCAGCAGTTCGGGACTAGCGGTCTTAGAGCAGTACTTC.

This rearrangement joins TRBV7-6 to TRBJ2-3; 7 bases line up with TRBD2. Unmatched junction bases numbered 9, after V lost 5 bases and J lost 4 bases. In germline, CDR1 is SGHVS, CDR2 FNYEAQ. This CDR3 spans 15 amino acids. CDR3 amino acids: CASSLLEREADTQYF. The CDR3 coding sequence is TGTGCCAGCAGCCTCCTCGAACGGGAGGCAGATACGCAGTATTTT.

The chain carries TRBV18 and TRBJ2-5; D is undetermined. The V gene's germline CDR1 is KGHSH and CDR2 LQKENI. The V gene lost 2 bases and the J gene lost 4 bases, with 5 bases spanning the gap. CDR3 length equals 12 residues. The CDR3 coding sequence is TGTGCCAGCTCACCATCGCGAGAGACCCAGTACTTC. Amino acid sequence: CASSPSRETQYF.

The chain carries TRBV18 and TRBJ2-4; 14 nucleotides match TRBD2. The CDR3 spans 19 residues. Germline trimming cut 4 bases from V and 7 bases from J; bases unmatched to any gene: 15. The V gene's germline CDR1 is KGHSH and CDR2 LQKENI. CDR3 protein: CASSQTGTSGRGEKNIQYF. The CDR3 coding sequence is TGTGCCAGCTCACAAACCGGGACTAGCGGGAGAGGGGAAAAGAACATTCAGTACTTC.

This clone was seen only a few times. The chain is built from TRBV27 and TRBJ1-5; 10 bases map to TRBD1. Losses at the gene ends were 0 bases for V and 0 bases for J; bases not matched to a gene: 8. The germline CDR1 and CDR2 sequences are MNHEY and SMNVEV (reference sequence). The CDR3 extends over 19 amino acids. The CDR3, as DNA: TGTGCCAGCAGTTTATCAGGGGACAGGGGTCCCCCTAGCAATCAGCCCCAGCATTTT. Protein product: CASSLSGDRGPPSNQPQHF.